This TCR beta chain was identified during a study of blood T cell repertoires in COVID-19 (TCRdb year 2020). Regarding the study in general: The collaborator samples originated in the United States, Italy and Spain and spanned the acute and convalescent phases of COVID-19. The prospective study material was composed of cDNA or gDNA derived from T cells, B-cell-depleted T cells, or PBMCs. Deeply sampled blood TCRbeta repertoires from subjects exposed to, actively infected with, or recovered from COVID-19 were included in the dataset. The repertoires were released in a freely available public database intended as a resource for research on the immune response to SARS-CoV-2. The samples were drawn from the first 160 participants of the ongoing ImmuneRACE study and from about 1,200 subjects provided by 6 global collaborators. The sample metadata nearly always contained a de-identified subject ID, COVID-19 status, age in years and sex. Where available, HLA class I and class II types were obtained from metadata supplied by the sample provider rather than from assay-based typing.

The germline V gene (reference sequence) gives CDR1 as GTSNPN and CDR2 as SVGIG. Relative to germline, V is 4 bases shorter and J is 2 bases shorter, with 12 bases between their ends. Including cysteine and valine, the CDR3 has 13 amino acids. Only CDR3 DNA remains: 39 bases, in frame from the first base. This clone was recorded a few times. Its antigen remains undetermined. Base qualities are missing; no much larger clone stands one base away. The collaborating institutions used their own protocols to collect whole blood in K2EDTA tubes. For TCRbeta analysis, collaborator samples were shipped as frozen whole blood, as isolated PBMCs, or as DNA extracted from either sample type. Overall study outcomes, separate from this receptor: The quantity of clinical and demographic metadata differed by source and by participant and was supplied without curation.

The immunoSEQ Assay, a bias-controlled multiplex PCR, was used to amplify TCRbeta CDR3 regions from genomic DNA. Under the source paper's analysis protocol: Nucleated cell counts per sample were estimated from amplification of reference gene primers within the assay. To quantify the absolute abundance of each unique TCRbeta CDR3 rearrangement, sequence reads were collapsed and filtered. For each sample, productive Simpson clonality was calculated as the square root of Simpson's diversity index across productive rearrangements. The table comes from immuneACCESS by way of TCRdb, which keeps in-frame sequences with V and J called. Part of the clones is missing from these tables; in studies checked, under half for an unresolved V gene and the rest for unknown reasons. The D gene and trimming were derived from the DNA, and the V and J assignments and clone size from that table. The sample records about 40,000 clones, over 70% of which are singletons. 9% of the sample is taken by the ten largest.

Sequenced: peripheral blood. The chain is encoded by TRBV30 joined to TRBJ2-7; TRBD2 is possibly the D segment (5 matching bases). This receptor was obtained from a woman in her sixties or seventies with acute or convalescent COVID-19. The DNA is TGTGCCTGGAAACCCAGCGGTCCCTACGAGCAGTACGTC. Its protein reads: CAWKPSGPYEQYV.